This TCR beta chain was captured in a study of control samples from healthy donors and cancer patients. After removal of 5 bases from V and 3 bases from J, the junction contained 4 bases not matched to a gene. The germline CDR1 and CDR2 sequences are SGHNT and YENEEA. This CDR3 is built from 15 residues. Assay used: immunoSEQ multiplex PCR; TCRdb lists only in-frame clones, some missing. This sample has about 160,000 clones, with 96% found just once. The V and J genes are TRBV11-3 and TRBJ2-2, with 9 nucleotides matching TRBD1. This receptor was identified in a woman aged 25 to 45 in good health. Sequenced material: blood. The CDR3 spells CASSRRTGDTGELFF. CDR3 sequence (DNA): TGTGCCAGCAGCCGCAGGACAGGGGACACCGGGGAGCTGTTTTTT.